The rows below give T cell receptor beta chains drawn from one sample of a study of beta chain features in type 1 diabetes. Method: immunoSEQ multiplex PCR; TCRdb's copy keeps in-frame clones and lacks some. The data hold approximately 340,000 clones, with over 13% observed a single time. The sample consisted of naive CD4+ T cells from blood. The receptors were sampled from a woman under 30 in good health. Each CDR3 is given with its conserved first and last residue. Fields, in order: CDR3 length, D gene, clone size, V gene, J gene, CDR3 protein, CDR3 DNA. The D gene is left open where the match is weak. Not all rows give a size; the values are once, few, many and, for expanded clones, a class.

len: 14
d_gene: TRBD2
abundance: few
v_gene: TRBV29-1
j_gene: TRBJ2-1
CDR3aa: CSFSGSRFGNEQFF
CDR3nt: TGCAGCTTCAGCGGGAGTAGGTTTGGTAATGAGCAGTTCTTC

len: 14
d_gene: -
abundance: -
v_gene: TRBV7-9
j_gene: TRBJ1-2
CDR3aa: CASSLNRDGNGYTF
CDR3nt: TGTGCCAGCAGCTTAAACAGGGACGGGAACGGCTACACCTTC

len: 14
d_gene: TRBD2
abundance: few
v_gene: TRBV7-3
j_gene: TRBJ2-5
CDR3aa: CASSGTSSQETQYF
CDR3nt: TGTGCCAGCAGTGGGACTAGCTCCCAAGAGACCCAGTACTTC

len: 14
d_gene: TRBD1
abundance: -
v_gene: TRBV28
j_gene: TRBJ2-7
CDR3aa: CASTLDRVTYEQYF
CDR3nt: TGTGCCAGCACCTTGGACAGGGTGACCTACGAGCAGTACTTC

len: 13
d_gene: -
abundance: few
v_gene: TRBV10-3
j_gene: TRBJ1-1
CDR3aa: CAISATRGTEAFF
CDR3nt: TGTGCCATCAGTGCCACGAGAGGGACTGAAGCTTTCTTT

len: 16
d_gene: -
abundance: few
v_gene: TRBV6-5
j_gene: TRBJ1-2
CDR3aa: CASSYSTGHTLYGYTF
CDR3nt: TGTGCCAGCAGTTACTCGACGGGACACACACTCTATGGCTACACCTTC

len: 13
d_gene: TRBD2
abundance: -
v_gene: TRBV6-5
j_gene: TRBJ2-5
CDR3aa: CASRGTIQETQYF
CDR3nt: TGTGCCAGCCGCGGGACTATCCAAGAGACCCAGTACTTC

len: 15
d_gene: TRBD2
abundance: -
v_gene: TRBV5-1
j_gene: TRBJ2-5
CDR3aa: CASSSLTSGQETQYF
CDR3nt: TGCGCCAGCAGTTCCCTTACTAGCGGACAAGAGACCCAGTACTTC

len: 17
d_gene: TRBD2
abundance: few
v_gene: TRBV29-1
j_gene: TRBJ2-1
CDR3aa: CSGAGLAGAIPYNEQFF
CDR3nt: TGCAGCGGAGCCGGACTAGCGGGAGCAATCCCTTACAATGAGCAGTTCTTC

len: 12
d_gene: TRBD1
abundance: -
v_gene: TRBV29-1
j_gene: TRBJ2-7
CDR3aa: CSGGDRAYEQYF
CDR3nt: TGCAGCGGGGGGGACAGGGCCTACGAGCAGTACTTC

len: 15
d_gene: -
abundance: -
v_gene: TRBV11-2
j_gene: TRBJ2-1
CDR3aa: CASSLAGRSYNEQFF
CDR3nt: TGTGCCAGCAGCTTGGCGGGCCGCTCCTACAATGAGCAGTTCTTC

len: 14
d_gene: -
abundance: -
v_gene: TRBV29-1
j_gene: TRBJ1-2
CDR3aa: CSVEKPTANYGYTF
CDR3nt: TGCAGCGTGGAGAAACCGACAGCTAACTATGGCTACACCTTC

len: 11
d_gene: -
abundance: few
v_gene: TRBV30
j_gene: TRBJ1-1
CDR3aa: CAWSVETEAFF
CDR3nt: TGTGCCTGGAGTGTGGAGACTGAAGCTTTCTTT

len: 16
d_gene: -
abundance: -
v_gene: TRBV18
j_gene: TRBJ1-1
CDR3aa: CASSPQSQDLVTEAFF
CDR3nt: TGTGCCAGCTCACCACAGTCTCAAGATCTAGTGACTGAAGCTTTCTTT

len: 13
d_gene: -
abundance: -
v_gene: TRBV27
j_gene: TRBJ2-2
CDR3aa: CASTRAGPGELFF
CDR3nt: TGTGCCAGCACCCGAGCAGGTCCCGGGGAGCTGTTTTTT

len: 17
d_gene: TRBD2
abundance: few
v_gene: TRBV27
j_gene: TRBJ2-1
CDR3aa: CASSLTWEGLEYNEQFF
CDR3nt: TGTGCCAGCAGTTTAACGTGGGAGGGCCTAGAATACAATGAGCAGTTCTTC

len: 14
d_gene: TRBD1
abundance: -
v_gene: TRBV14
j_gene: TRBJ1-2
CDR3aa: CASSQDRTGDGYTF
CDR3nt: TGTGCCAGCAGCCAAGATCGGACAGGGGATGGCTACACCTTC